Listed below are T cell receptor beta chains from one sample, sequenced in a study of blood T cell repertoires in COVID-19. Sequencing used immunoSEQ multiplex PCR; TCRdb keeps in-frame clones, though not all of them. The sample consists of about 140,000 clones, 75% to 85% of them appearing once. The specimen was peripheral blood. The receptors stem from a woman older than 75 with acute or convalescent COVID-19. The CDR3 runs from the conserved cysteine through the conserved F or W.

>TRBJ1-1|TRBV6-6
CASSLVSATEAFF
>TRBJ1-2|TRBV15
CATSRDPRNYGYTF
>TRBJ2-7|TRBV5-6
CASLRAGYEQYF
>TRBJ2-3|TRBV10-2
CASRRRRLAGEGADTQYF
>TRBJ2-1|TRBV6-5
CASIRAGRYNEQFF
>TRBJ2-1|TRBV1
CTSSQDQSSGGRHNEQFF
>TRBJ1-5|TRBV6-1
CASSEFYGTAYSNQPQHF
>TRBJ1-5|TRBV7-2
CASSLAAGSGQPQHF
>TRBJ1-2|TRBV19
CASSPTGLIYRAHADYGYTF
>TRBJ2-7|TRBV2
CASSSGRGGEQYF
>TRBJ1-2|TRBV24-1
CATSAPGLGVGYTF
>TRBJ1-1|TRBV5-1
CASMDTLGTEAFF
>TRBJ2-2|TRBV5-1
CASSQAGTANTGELFF
>TRBJ2-1|TRBV5-6
CASSSVLSTAYNEQFF
>TRBJ1-6|TRBV10-2
CASRNRDRLNSPLHF
>TRBJ2-7|TRBV5-1
CASSFSEVGSYEQYF
>TRBJ2-7|TRBV11-2
CASSWGDRGYEQYF
>TRBJ2-1|TRBV14
CASSHPTSGESSYNEQFF
>TRBJ2-1|TRBV27
CASSQKLESNEQFF
>TRBJ2-2|TRBV18
CASSPRLIRGGSNTGELFF
>TRBJ2-1|TRBV3-1/TRBV3-2
CASSFTGSYNEQFF
>TRBJ2-7|TRBV30
CAWSPGTYEQYF
>TRBJ2-2|TRBV29-1
CSAKGVANTGELFF
>TRBJ2-5|TRBV2
CASSDSVAAGETQYF
>TRBJ1-1|TRBV9
CASSVGGPGDTEAFF
>TRBJ1-4|TRBV5-8
CASSSQGHSNEKLFF
>TRBJ2-5|TRBV3-1/TRBV3-2
CASNYVVGGGETQYF
>TRBJ2-5|TRBV15
CATSRGDRVSQETQYF
>TRBJ1-1|TRBV27
CARVLFGDSEAFF
>TRBJ1-4|TRBV7-9
CASSQGQGGGKLFF
>TRBJ2-2|TRBV4-1
CASRLRPGRAGELFF
>TRBJ2-2|TRBV18
CASSLGLAPNTGELFF
>TRBJ2-3|TRBV6-5
CASRWEAGSPDTQYF
>TRBJ1-2|TRBV2
CASSVGTGMGYTF
>TRBJ1-5|TRBV7-9
CASSLNTGEGQPQHF
>TRBJ2-1|TRBV3-1/TRBV3-2
CASSLNPSSGRRFF
>TRBJ2-7|TRBV28
CASTVYGGAVGKRLYEQYF
>TRBJ1-2|TRBV5-1
CASSYDLDGYTF
>TRBJ2-7|TRBV6-6
CASSYVASGHYEQYF
>TRBJ2-5|TRBV15
CATSRPGLAGLETQYF
>TRBJ1-2|TRBV2
CASSRQGRNYGYTF
>TRBJ1-2|TRBV5-5
CASSLGTGSYGYTF
>TRBJ1-2|TRBV5-8
CASSVDGTGGIYGYTF
>TRBJ1-2|TRBV18
CASSPRQESNYGYTF
>TRBJ1-3|TRBV11-2
CASSPDSTSGNTIYF
>TRBJ2-1|TRBV3-1/TRBV3-2
CASSQGWDSIYNEQFF
>TRBJ2-7|TRBV27
CARSRRGGAHEQYF
>TRBJ2-1|TRBV19
CASTPDAGPYNEQFF